Following are 15 T cell receptor beta chains from one sample sequenced in a study of blood T cells in healthy people across ages. A second PCR, run for roughly 7 to 11 cycles, used a sample-barcoded 5' primer plus a J-beta primer mix. Using its own MiXCR run on the 5' RACE reads, TCRdb lists one record per CDR3 protein. The sample lists hundreds of thousands of distinct CDR3 sequences, about 42% occurring once. The sequenced material came from blood. The receptors originated from a man at least 80 years old in good health.

Here the CDR3 DNA reads TGTGCCAGCAGTTTAGCAGAGATCTATGGCTACACCTTC. Amino acid sequence: CASSLAEIYGYTF. The V and J genes are TRBV12-3 or TRBV12-4 and TRBJ1-2, with D unresolved. V lost 0 bases to trimming and J lost 4 bases, with 6 bases between them. There are 13 residues in the CDR3.

Ten or more counts support this clonotype. This sequence joins TRBV12-3 or TRBV12-4 and TRBJ2-5; 13 nucleotides line up with TRBD2. The trim removed 6 bases at V and 0 bases at J, leaving 4 bases unmatched. This CDR3 comprises 16 residues. The CDR3 region is CASSAGTSGNQETQYF. The CDR3 DNA reads as TGTGCCAGCAGCGCCGGGACTAGCGGGAACCAAGAGACCCAGTACTTC.

The V call is TRBV20-1, the J call TRBJ2-1, with 9 bases fitting TRBD2. The germline gives CDR1 DFQATT, CDR2 SNEGSKA (reference sequence). The CDR3 sequence is 15 residues long. With V trimmed by 1 base and J by 5 bases, 6 bases remained unmatched. In DNA form, the CDR3 reads TGCAGTGCTAGAGGTCTTAGCGGGGGAAACAATGAGCAGTTCTTC. This translates into CSARGLSGGNNEQFF.

The chain carries TRBV4-3 and TRBJ2-7; D unresolved. V dropped 3 bases and J dropped 1 base, with 10 bases sitting between them. CDR1 is LGHNA, CDR2 YSLEER, per germline. The CDR3 loop spans 14 amino acids. The CDR3 DNA is TGCGCCAGCAGCCAGGTCCTTTATTCCTACGAGCAGTACTTC. Its protein is CASSQVLYSYEQYF.

In this sample, this clonotype turned up a few times. V and J are TRBV7-2 and TRBJ2-1, with D possibly TRBD2 on 7 matching bases. The CDR3 totals 18 residues. Germline V CDR1 and CDR2: SGHTA, FQGNSA. With 1 base removed from V and 2 bases from J, the gap between germline ends came to 18 bases. The chain's CDR3 is CASSLVGGGGRAYNEQFF. The CDR3 DNA sequence: TGTGCCAGCAGCTTAGTGGGGGGCGGCGGGAGAGCCTACAATGAGCAGTTCTTC.

The chain couples TRBV29-1 to TRBJ1-1; 8 bases align to TRBD1. The junction had 6 bases not matched to a gene; V was cut back by 6 bases and J by 3 bases. Germline V gene lookup returns CDR1 SQVTM and CDR2 ANQGSEA. This CDR3 region has 13 residues. The CDR3 protein is CSVGRGPDTEAFF. The CDR3 nucleotides are TGCAGCGTCGGCAGGGGGCCAGACACTGAAGCTTTCTTT.

The J gene is TRBJ2-5, the V gene TRBV12-3 or TRBV12-4; 7 nucleotides agree with TRBD2. Germline trimming cut 4 bases from V and 4 bases from J; bases unmatched to any gene: 6. The CDR3 length is 14 residues. CDR3: CASSSRTSGETQYF. The CDR3 DNA reads as TGTGCCAGCAGTTCACGGACTAGTGGAGAGACCCAGTACTTC.

The chain couples TRBV25-1 to TRBJ1-2; D not resolved. This CDR3 has 12 residues. Per the germline V gene, CDR1 is MGHDK and CDR2 is SYGVNS. The V gene lost 2 bases and the J gene lost 4 bases, with 5 bases spanning the gap. CDR3 in amino acids: CASSEDGYGYTF. DNA of the CDR3: TGTGCCAGCAGTGAAGACGGCTATGGCTACACCTTC.

This clonotype was detected once. The chain employs TRBV2 and TRBJ1-3; possible D gene TRBD1, 6 bases. This CDR3 has 14 amino acids. With 3 bases removed from V and 1 base from J, the gap between germline ends came to 7 bases. Germline V lookup: CDR1 SNHLY, CDR2 FYNNEI. The CDR3 DNA is TGTGCCAGCAGTGACAGGGGTTCTGGAAACACCATATATTTT. The encoded protein is CASSDRGSGNTIYF.

V and J are TRBV20-1 and TRBJ2-5; 9 nucleotides align to TRBD2. The V and J ends lost 4 bases and 5 bases, in that order; junction bases with no gene match: 8. Looked up from germline, CDR1 is DFQATT and CDR2 is SNEGSKA (reference sequence). The CDR3 contains 14 residues. DNA for the CDR3: TGCAGTGCTAAGGTAGCGGGAGTGTCGGAGACCCAGTACTTC. Encoded protein: CSAKVAGVSETQYF.

The genes are TRBV4-2 and TRBJ2-3; 7 positions agree with TRBD2. CDR3 length equals 16 residues. V was pared by 4 bases and J by 5 bases, with 12 bases of the junction left unmatched. Germline lookup yields CDR1 LGHNA and CDR2 YNFKEQ. The CDR3 is CASSRERGALGDTQYF. CDR3 DNA: TGTGCCAGCAGCCGCGAGCGGGGAGCTTTGGGAGATACGCAGTATTTT.

The V gene is TRBV20-1, the J gene TRBJ2-7; D is possibly TRBD1 (5 bases). Deletions cut 5 bases from V and 5 bases from J, with 13 bases between. The V gene's germline CDR1 is DFQATT and CDR2 SNEGSKA (reference sequence). This CDR3 contains 12 residues. CDR3 in amino acids: CSAQIRAHEQYF. In DNA, the CDR3 is TGCAGTGCTCAGATCAGGGCGCACGAGCAGTACTTC.

This chain joins TRBV12-3 or TRBV12-4 and TRBJ2-1, with a tentative D call TRBD1 (6 bases). V was trimmed by 1 base and J by 4 bases, leaving 11 bases between them. The CDR3 is 15 amino acids. CDR3 protein: CASSLVGGRYNEQFF. CDR3 DNA: TGTGCCAGCAGTTTAGTTGGGGGCAGATACAATGAGCAGTTCTTC.

Many counts were recorded for this clonotype. The rearrangement uses TRBV29-1 and TRBJ2-5; D is perhaps TRBD1 or TRBD2 (5 bases each). Deletions cut 2 bases from V and 0 bases from J, with 16 bases between. This CDR3 region has 16 residues. CDR1 is SQVTM, CDR2 ANQGSEA, per germline. The CDR3 coding sequence is TGCAGCGTTGAACCGAAAGGGACGGGGTACCAAGAGACCCAGTACTTC. Translation: CSVEPKGTGYQETQYF.

The V and J genes are TRBV12-3 or TRBV12-4 and TRBJ2-5; TRBD1 might be the D (6 bases). Between the trimmed V and J ends, which lost 5 bases and 1 base, there was a span of 11 bases. CDR3 length: 14 residues. CDR3 DNA sequence: TGTGCCAGCAGTATGACAGGAGCCCAAGAGACCCAGTACTTC. Its translation is CASSMTGAQETQYF.